The 19 T cell receptor beta chains presented below share a single source sample, sequenced in a study of T-cell reconstitution after alpha-beta-depleted transplantation in children. A TCRbeta library incorporating unique molecular identifiers was prepared. Each CDR3 protein gets one entry after TCRdb re-called the PCR reads with MiXCR. The sample contains hundreds of thousands of distinct CDR3 sequences, about 17% of which appear only once. The specimen was PBMCs, mostly from graft donor cells, collected 360 days after TCRalphabeta/CD19-depleted stem cell transplant. Receptors were obtained from a boy younger than two who had a stem cell transplant for Wiskott-Aldrich syndrome, so the T cells may come from the graft donor.

This clonotype was found a few times. This chain uses TRBV29-1 with TRBJ1-1, with D possibly being TRBD1 (5 bases). Germline CDR1 reads SQVTM; CDR2 reads ANQGSEA. The CDR3 sequence is 15 residues long. V gave up 6 bases and J gave up 1 base, with 18 bases separating them. Here the CDR3 DNA reads TGCAGCGTGTTTTCTCCGGGACTTCAGAACACTGAAGCTTTCTTT. Residues: CSVFSPGLQNTEAFF.

This clonotype was seen a handful of times. CDR3 in amino acids: CASSPGSSTDTQYF. The CDR3 nucleotides read TGTGCCAGCAGCCCCGGATCGAGCACAGATACGCAGTATTTT. The chain uses TRBV7-6 and TRBJ2-3, with D hard to call. The germline V gene encodes CDR1 SGHVS and CDR2 FNYEAQ. The CDR3 runs to 14 residues. The ends were cut back, 5 bases at V and 0 bases at J, with 9 bases in the middle.

Only a few counts were recorded for this clonotype. The chain recombines TRBV18 with TRBJ2-3, with 7 bases aligning to TRBD2. The CDR3 runs to 13 residues. V dropped 5 bases and J dropped 6; count of bases not matched to a gene: 5. Germline lookup yields CDR1 KGHSH and CDR2 LQKENI. The CDR3 is CASSDREVDTQYF. CDR3 coding DNA: TGTGCCAGCTCAGACCGGGAGGTGGATACGCAGTATTTT.

In this sample, this clonotype turned up a few times. The chain is built from TRBV29-1 and TRBJ2-2, with D possibly being TRBD1 (6 bases). V gave up 4 bases and J gave up 7 bases, with 19 bases separating them. This CDR3 region has 15 residues. Germline V gene sequence: CDR1 SQVTM, CDR2 ANQGSEA. The CDR3 sequence: CSVAPPTGLGGELFF. The DNA for the CDR3 is TGCAGCGTTGCCCCACCAACAGGGCTAGGCGGGGAGCTGTTTTTT.

J is TRBJ2-3 and V is TRBV6-1; D might be TRBD2 (5 bases). V lost 3 bases to trimming and J lost 9 bases, with 13 bases between them. There are 13 residues in the CDR3. The germline V gene encodes CDR1 MNHNS and CDR2 SASEGT. The chain's CDR3 is CASSDLAPGTQYF. Here the CDR3 DNA reads TGTGCCAGCAGTGACTTAGCCCCGGGAACGCAGTATTTT.

The genes are TRBV30 and TRBJ2-6, with D hard to call. The CDR3 spans 15 residues. The germline CDR1 and CDR2 sequences are GTSNPN and SVGIG (reference sequence). The V gene lost 0 bases and the J gene lost 2 bases, with 8 bases spanning the gap. The CDR3: CAWSVGLAGANVLTF. The DNA of the CDR3 is TGTGCCTGGAGTGTAGGGTTAGCTGGGGCCAACGTCCTGACTTTC.

The V call is TRBV6-4, the J call TRBJ1-6; D is perhaps TRBD1 (5 bases). Trimming took 3 bases from V and 6 from J, leaving 9 bases between them. CDR1 and CDR2 (germline): MRHNA, SNTAGT. The CDR3 runs 14 residues. CDR3 in amino acids: CASSEGDGNSPLHF. In DNA, the CDR3 is TGTGCCAGCAGTGAGGGGGACGGTAATTCACCCCTCCACTTT.

The V call is TRBV21-1, the J call TRBJ2-7. TRBV21-1 is listed as a pseudogene. The CDR3 runs to 15 residues. CDR3 DNA sequence: TGTGCCAGCAGCAAAGTAGCAGACAGGTCCTACGAGCAGTACTTC. Protein sequence: CASSKVADRSYEQYF.

This clonotype was observed a few times. The chain links TRBV20-1 to TRBJ2-3, with 8 bases aligning to TRBD2. The germline V gene encodes CDR1 DFQATT and CDR2 SNEGSKA (reference sequence). J gave up 0 bases and V 6 bases, and 17 bases lay outside the gene matches. This CDR3 has 18 amino acids. CDR3 in DNA: TGCAGTGCCCGAGGACTAGCCGGGAAATGGCTTAGCACAGATACGCAGTATTTT. It translates to CSARGLAGKWLSTDTQYF.

The chain combines TRBV28 with TRBJ1-6; 7 nucleotides align to TRBD1. The junction had 5 bases not matched to a gene; V was cut back by 5 bases and J by 7 bases. CDR1 is MDHEN, CDR2 SYDVKM, per germline. This CDR3 spans 14 amino acids. The CDR3 loop reads CASSHPTGNSPLHF. The CDR3 coding sequence is TGTGCCAGCAGTCACCCGACAGGGAATTCACCCCTCCACTTT.

CDR3 in amino acids: CSVAQGGSANTGELFF. The DNA of the CDR3 is TGCAGCGTTGCACAGGGGGGCTCCGCGAACACCGGGGAGCTGTTTTTT. J is TRBJ2-2 and V is TRBV29-1; 8 nucleotides match TRBD1. Trimming cost V 4 bases and J 0 bases; bases outside gene matches: 7. CDR3 length: 16 residues. CDR1 is SQVTM, CDR2 ANQGSEA, per germline.

The sample holds a few counts of this clonotype. The chain joins TRBV18 to TRBJ2-7, with D perhaps matching TRBD1 (6 bases). V was trimmed by 0 bases and J by 3 bases, leaving 12 bases between them. The CDR3 contains 15 residues. Germline CDR1 and CDR2: KGHSH and LQKENI. CDR3 region: CASSPPSGALYEQYF. The CDR3 DNA sequence: TGTGCCAGCTCACCACCCTCAGGGGCCCTCTACGAGCAGTACTTC.

V gene TRBV12-3 or TRBV12-4 combines with J gene TRBJ2-2; tentatively, D is TRBD2 (5 bases). The length of the CDR3 is 14 residues. Trimming cost V 5 bases and J 8 bases, with 15 bases left between them. This chain's CDR3 is CASSPPGSGGELFF. The CDR3 nucleotides read TGTGCCAGCAGTCCCCCGGGATCCGGGGGGGAGCTGTTTTTT.

CDR3 in amino acids: CASSPYTFLAGDPTDTQYF. DNA of the CDR3: TGTGCCAGCAGCCCATACACCTTCCTAGCGGGGGACCCGACAGATACGCAGTATTTT. J is TRBJ2-3 and V is TRBV11-2; 10 bases agree with TRBD2. This CDR3 has 19 residues. Germline CDR1 is SGHAT and CDR2 is FQNNGV. The V segment lost 5 bases and the J segment 3 bases; nucleotides outside the gene matches: 17.

This clonotype was recorded a few times. The chain joins TRBV28 to TRBJ2-5; 15 bases agree with TRBD2. CDR3 length: 16 amino acids. J lost 7 bases, V lost 5 bases, and 8 bases had no gene match. Germline V lookup: CDR1 MDHEN, CDR2 SYDVKM. This CDR3 is CASSLWTSGGAGTQYF. CDR3 nucleotide sequence: TGTGCCAGCAGTCTCTGGACTAGCGGGGGGGCGGGGACCCAGTACTTC. Full variable domain (missing parts from reference TRBV28 and TRBJ2-5): DVKVTQSSRYLVKRTGEKVFLECVQDMDHENMFWYRQDPGLGLRLIYFSYDVKMKEKGDIPEGYSVSREKKERFSLILESASTNQTSMYLCASSLWTSGGAGTQYFGPGTRLLVL.

The chain joins TRBV11-2 to TRBJ2-3; TRBD2 aligns across 9 bases. J lost 6 bases, V lost 6 bases, and 4 bases had no gene match. The CDR3 totals 13 residues. The V gene's germline CDR1 is SGHAT and CDR2 FQNNGV. The CDR3 region has the DNA TGTGCCAGCAGGAGGAGCGGGAGGGATACGCAGTATTTT. It codes for CASRRSGRDTQYF.

This clonotype occurred a few times. The J gene is TRBJ2-1, the V gene TRBV3-1; 10 positions match TRBD1. The germline V gene has CDR1 LGHDT and CDR2 YNNKEL (reference sequence). The V and J ends lost 3 bases and 3 bases, in that order; junction bases with no gene match: 2. This CDR3 is 15 amino acids long. The CDR3 loop is CASSQGQGYYNEQFF. CDR3 coding DNA: TGTGCCAGCAGCCAGGGACAGGGGTACTACAATGAGCAGTTCTTC.

This clonotype was seen more than once but under ten times. The chain joins TRBV12-3 or TRBV12-4 to TRBJ2-7, with a weak D call TRBD1 (6 bases). The germline V and J ends were trimmed by 5 bases and 4 bases, with 12 bases remaining between them. CDR3 length equals 13 residues. Written as DNA, the CDR3 is TGTGCCAGCAGTAACAGGGAAAGGTACGAGCAGTACTTC. The encoded protein is CASSNRERYEQYF.

The chain is built from TRBV6-5 and TRBJ1-6, with a tentative D call TRBD1 (6 bases). The V end lost 4 bases, the J end lost 10 bases, and 17 bases lay between the germline ends. Germline CDR1 MNHEY, CDR2 SVGAGI. This CDR3 region has 15 residues. The CDR3 sequence is CASSFRTAGLSPLHF. The CDR3 nucleotides are TGTGCCAGCAGTTTTCGGACAGCGGGATTATCACCCCTCCACTTT.